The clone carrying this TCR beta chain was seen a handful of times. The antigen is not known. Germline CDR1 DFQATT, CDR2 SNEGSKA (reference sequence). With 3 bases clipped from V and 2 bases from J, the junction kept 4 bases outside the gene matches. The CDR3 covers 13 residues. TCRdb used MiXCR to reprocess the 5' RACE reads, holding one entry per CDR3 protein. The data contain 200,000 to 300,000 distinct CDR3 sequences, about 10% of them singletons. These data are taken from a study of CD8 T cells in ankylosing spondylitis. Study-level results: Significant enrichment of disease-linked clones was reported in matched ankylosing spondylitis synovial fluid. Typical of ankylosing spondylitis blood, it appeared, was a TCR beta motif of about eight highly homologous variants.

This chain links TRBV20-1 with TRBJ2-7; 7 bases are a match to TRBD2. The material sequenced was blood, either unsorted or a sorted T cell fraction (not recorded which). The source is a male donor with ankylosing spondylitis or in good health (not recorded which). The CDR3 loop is CSARSGATYEQYF. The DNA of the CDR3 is TGCAGTGCTAGGAGCGGGGCTACCTACGAGCAGTACTTC.